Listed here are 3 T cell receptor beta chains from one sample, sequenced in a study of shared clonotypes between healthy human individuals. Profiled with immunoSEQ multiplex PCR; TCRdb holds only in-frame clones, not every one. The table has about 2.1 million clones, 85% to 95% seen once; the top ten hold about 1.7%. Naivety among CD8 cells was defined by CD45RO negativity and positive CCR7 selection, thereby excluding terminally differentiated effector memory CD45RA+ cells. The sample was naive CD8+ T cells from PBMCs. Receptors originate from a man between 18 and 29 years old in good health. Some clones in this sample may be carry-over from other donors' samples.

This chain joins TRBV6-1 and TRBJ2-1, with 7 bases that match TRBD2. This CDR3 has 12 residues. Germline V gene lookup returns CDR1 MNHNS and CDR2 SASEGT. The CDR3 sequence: CALRESGNEQFF. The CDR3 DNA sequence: TGTGCGCTGCGGGAGTCCGGCAATGAGCAGTTCTTC.

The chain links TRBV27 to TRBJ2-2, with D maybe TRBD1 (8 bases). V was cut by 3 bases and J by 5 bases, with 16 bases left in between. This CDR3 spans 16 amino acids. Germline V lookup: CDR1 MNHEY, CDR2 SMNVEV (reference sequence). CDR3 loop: CASSFGAGTGTGELFF. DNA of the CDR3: TGTGCCAGCAGTTTCGGAGCGGGGACAGGAACCGGGGAGCTGTTTTTT.

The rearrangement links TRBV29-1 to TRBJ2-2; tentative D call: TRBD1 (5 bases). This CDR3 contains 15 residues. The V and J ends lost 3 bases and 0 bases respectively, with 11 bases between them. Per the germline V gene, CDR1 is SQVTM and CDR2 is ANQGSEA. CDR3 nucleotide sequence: TGCAGCGTTGAGTTGCAGGGCGCGAACACCGGGGAGCTGTTTTTT. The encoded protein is CSVELQGANTGELFF.